The clone carrying this T cell receptor beta chain was seen a handful of times. The sample originates from a study of T cells in localized non-small cell lung cancer. Profiled with immunoSEQ multiplex PCR; TCRdb holds only in-frame clones, not every one. The sample consists of tens of thousands of clones, 86% of them appearing once. The CDR3 runs 14 residues. The V end was cut by 0 bases, the J end by 4 bases, with 11 bases between. Looked up from germline, CDR1 is SGHDT and CDR2 is YYEEEE. This chain connects TRBV5-6 to TRBJ2-7; D is ambiguous. Sequences were derived from peripheral blood, sampled before any cancer treatment. This TCR came from a man aged 35-69 years with stage I lung adenocarcinoma. Here the CDR3 reads CASSLVAISYEQYF. In nucleotides, the CDR3 is TGTGCCAGCAGCTTGGTTGCAATTTCGTACGAGCAGTACTTC.